A single sample is the source of the 27 T cell receptor beta chains below, sequenced in a study of blood T cell repertoires in COVID-19. Sequencing used immunoSEQ multiplex PCR; TCRdb keeps in-frame clones, though not all of them. The table lists about 250,000 clones, about four fifths of them singletons. The material sequenced was peripheral blood. The receptors were gathered from a man older than 75 with acute or convalescent COVID-19.

The V gene is TRBV27, the J gene TRBJ1-6; maybe TRBD1 (6 bases). The CDR3 extends over 16 amino acids. Germline CDR1 is MNHEY and CDR2 is SMNVEV (reference sequence). With 0 bases removed from V and 4 bases from J, the gap between germline ends came to 10 bases. The CDR3 loop is CASSLSYGQYNSPLHF. DNA of the CDR3: TGTGCCAGCAGTTTATCATACGGACAGTATAATTCACCCCTCCACTTT.

This clone turned up a few times. This chain uses TRBV12-5 with TRBJ1-4, with TRBD1 as a possible D gene (5 bases). From germline, CDR1 is LGHNT and CDR2 FRNRAP. This CDR3 spans 14 amino acids. V shed 6 bases and J shed 4 bases, with 12 bases lying between them. The CDR3 DNA follows: TGTGCTAGTGGGCGAGACAGCTTTAATGAAAAACTGTTTTTT. Translated: CASGRDSFNEKLFF.

The chain uses TRBV7-9 and TRBJ1-5, with a weak D call TRBD1 (6 bases). The V gene lost 0 bases and the J gene lost 1 base, with 13 bases spanning the gap. Germline values: CDR1 SEHNR, CDR2 FQNEAQ (reference sequence). This CDR3 region has 17 residues. The CDR3 region has the DNA TGTGCCAGCAGCTTAGCCGGACAGAAGAAGAGCAATCAGCCCCAGCATTTT. This codes for CASSLAGQKKSNQPQHF.

This chain joins TRBV18 and TRBJ2-7, with D tentatively TRBD1 (6 bases). The CDR3 runs to 14 residues. V gave up 1 base and J gave up 5 bases, with 12 bases separating them. Germline lookup yields CDR1 KGHSH and CDR2 LQKENI. The CDR3 protein is CASSPLQGSDEQYF. Written as DNA, the CDR3 is TGTGCCAGCTCACCACTCCAGGGGAGCGACGAGCAGTACTTC.

This clone was observed a single time. V gene TRBV7-8 combines with J gene TRBJ2-3; 7 positions agree with TRBD1. The CDR3 sequence is 15 residues long. Germline V lookup: CDR1 SGHVS, CDR2 FQNEAQ. J lost 0 bases, V lost 7 bases, and 7 bases had no gene match. The CDR3 nucleotides read TGTGCCAGCATCAAGGGGACAGCTAGCACAGATACGCAGTATTTT. It codes for CASIKGTASTDTQYF.

The rearrangement joins TRBV19 to TRBJ1-1; TRBD1 aligns across 7 bases. The J segment lost 1 base and the V segment lost 7 bases, leaving 9 bases of the junction unmatched. The CDR3 length is 15 residues. Germline V gives CDR1 LNHDA, CDR2 SQIVND (reference sequence). This CDR3 reads CASMRRGQGNTEAFF. CDR3 DNA: TGTGCCAGTATGAGGAGGGGGCAGGGGAACACTGAAGCTTTCTTT.

This clone came up a few times. The V and J genes are TRBV7-2 and TRBJ2-7; 9 nucleotides agree with TRBD1. The ends lost 8 bases at V and 2 bases at J; junction bases unmatched: 4. The CDR3 consists of 13 residues. The V gene's germline CDR1 is SGHTA and CDR2 FQGNSA. The CDR3 spells CASGDRDAYEQYF. For the CDR3, the DNA is TGTGCCAGCGGGGACAGGGATGCCTACGAGCAGTACTTC.

This clone was picked up one time. J is TRBJ1-1 and V is TRBV2, with 7 nucleotides matching TRBD1. CDR3 length equals 15 residues. In germline, CDR1 is SNHLY, CDR2 FYNNEI. V was pared by 5 bases and J by 3 bases, with 9 bases of the junction left unmatched. CDR3 in amino acids: CASSFTGAVDTEAFF. CDR3 nucleotide sequence: TGTGCCAGCAGTTTTACAGGGGCCGTTGACACTGAAGCTTTCTTT.

Comments on this clone: The same CDR3 can be traced to other DNA sequences in this sample. This chain connects TRBV24-1 to TRBJ2-7; no clear D. This CDR3 has 13 residues. V lost 3 bases and J 4 bases, leaving 9 bases between the germline ends. CDR1 KGHDR and CDR2 SFDVKD come from the germline V gene. CDR3 amino acids: CATSDPPRYEQYF. Written as DNA, the CDR3 is TGTGCCACCAGTGATCCTCCCAGGTACGAGCAGTACTTC.

The chain carries TRBV2 and TRBJ2-3; 8 nucleotides match TRBD2. The CDR3 sequence is 15 residues long. The trim removed 4 bases at V and 1 base at J, leaving 4 bases unmatched. CDR1 and CDR2 from the germline V gene are SNHLY and FYNNEI. CDR3 DNA sequence: TGTGCCAGCAGTGGCGGGGGGATTGGCACAGATACGCAGTATTTT. Translation gives CASSGGGIGTDTQYF.

J is TRBJ2-1 and V is TRBV15, with TRBD2 as a possible D gene (6 bases). The CDR3 loop spans 12 amino acids. Germline lookup yields CDR1 LNHNV and CDR2 YYDKDF (reference sequence). V was pared by 1 base and J by 12 bases, with 10 bases between. The CDR3 sequence is CATSRAGVGQFF. CDR3 sequence (DNA): TGTGCCACCAGCAGAGCGGGGGTAGGGCAGTTCTTC.

The genes are TRBV10-3 and TRBJ2-1, with 10 nucleotides matching TRBD2. CDR3 length: 16 amino acids. Germline V gene data show CDR1 as ENHRY and CDR2 as SYGVKD. V gave up 4 bases and J gave up 5 bases; unmatched junction bases: 8. The CDR3 region is CAISARLAGVNNEQFF. The CDR3 region has the DNA TGTGCCATCAGTGCGAGGCTAGCGGGAGTAAACAATGAGCAGTTCTTC.

The chain recombines TRBV3-1 (or the pseudogene TRBV3-2) with TRBJ2-7; 8 bases line up with TRBD1. Germline loops: CDR1 LGHDT, CDR2 YNNKEL (reference sequence). The V and J ends lost 4 bases and 2 bases, in that order; junction bases with no gene match: 7. This CDR3 spans 15 amino acids. CDR3 sequence: CASSRDRGRTYEQYF. As DNA, the CDR3 is TGTGCCAGCAGCCGAGACAGGGGTCGGACCTACGAGCAGTACTTC.

The chain uses TRBV2 and TRBJ1-5; 8 bases agree with TRBD1. The V and J ends lost 5 bases and 5 bases, in that order; junction bases with no gene match: 5. The length of the CDR3 is 14 residues. CDR1 SNHLY and CDR2 FYNNEI come from the germline V gene. For the CDR3, the DNA is TGTGCCAGCAGTACTCAGGGGGCGGATCAGCCCCAGCATTTT. It codes for CASSTQGADQPQHF.

The J gene is TRBJ2-7, the V gene TRBV5-6; weak D call: TRBD1 (6 bases). V was shortened by 3 bases and J by 0 bases, with 13 bases between the two germline ends. There are 15 residues in the CDR3. From germline, CDR1 is SGHDT and CDR2 YYEEEE. The chain's CDR3 is CASSSPRGSSYEQYF. The CDR3 DNA sequence: TGTGCCAGCAGCTCTCCCAGGGGTAGCTCCTACGAGCAGTACTTC.

The chain combines TRBV2 with TRBJ1-1, with 7 bases fitting TRBD1. J was trimmed by 2 bases and V by 8 bases; bases with no gene match: 5. CDR3 size: 13 residues. Germline V gene lookup returns CDR1 SNHLY and CDR2 FYNNEI. CDR3 protein: CASLQGKNTEAFF. The DNA for the CDR3 is TGTGCCAGCTTACAGGGGAAAAACACTGAAGCTTTCTTT. The whole variable domain, remainder taken from reference TRBV2 and TRBJ1-1, is EPEVTQTPSHQVTQMGQEVILRCVPISNHLYFYWYRQILGQKVEFLVSFYNNEISEKSEIFDDQFSVERPDGSNFTLKIRSTKLEDSAMYFCASLQGKNTEAFFGQGTRLTVV.

The gene calls are TRBV2 and TRBJ2-2; a possible D gene is TRBD2 (5 bases). The CDR3 is 16 amino acids. Germline assignment: CDR1 SNHLY and CDR2 FYNNEI. V lost 6 bases and J 4 bases, leaving 18 bases between the germline ends. CDR3 residues: CASSARRGKGTGELFF. The CDR3 coding sequence is TGTGCCAGCAGCGCCCGGAGAGGGAAGGGCACCGGGGAGCTGTTTTTT. Full variable domain (remainder filled in from reference TRBV2 and TRBJ2-2): EPEVTQTPSHQVTQMGQEVILRCVPISNHLYFYWYRQILGQKVEFLVSFYNNEISEKSEIFDDQFSVERPDGSNFTLKIRSTKLEDSAMYFCASSARRGKGTGELFFGEGSRLTVL.

This clone has just a few counts. The chain employs TRBV7-9 and TRBJ2-7; 9 bases align to TRBD1. Germline assignment: CDR1 SEHNR and CDR2 FQNEAQ (reference sequence). Losses at the gene ends were 5 bases for V and 1 base for J; bases not matched to a gene: 6. The CDR3 covers 15 residues. The CDR3 coding sequence is TGTGCCAGCAGCCCTTACAGGGGGCAGTCCTACGAGCAGTACTTC. Translating it yields CASSPYRGQSYEQYF.

This clone was recorded only once. The chain employs TRBV7-9 and TRBJ1-6; D perhaps matches TRBD1 (6 bases). This CDR3 spans 14 amino acids. Trimming shortened V by 7 bases and J by 5 bases, and 12 bases separated the two germline ends. CDR1 and CDR2 (germline): SEHNR, FQNEAQ (reference sequence). The CDR3 region is CASTTHRDNSPLHF. In DNA, the CDR3 is TGTGCCAGCACCACACACAGGGATAATTCACCCCTCCACTTT.

Written as DNA, the CDR3 is TGTGCCATCAGTGGCCCCGGAGAGACCCAGTACTTC. Translated, it gives CAISGPGETQYF. This chain uses TRBV10-3 with TRBJ2-5; D gene ambiguous. The length of the CDR3 is 12 residues. The V end was cut by 4 bases, the J end by 4 bases, with 7 bases between. CDR1 is ENHRY, CDR2 SYGVKD, per germline.

The gene calls are TRBV3-1 (or the pseudogene TRBV3-2) and TRBJ1-1, with a tentative D call TRBD1 (6 bases). This CDR3 contains 16 residues. V was pared by 0 bases and J by 5 bases, with 16 bases between. Germline V CDR1 and CDR2: LGHDT, YNNKEL (reference sequence). CDR3 nucleotides: TGTGCCAGCAGCCAAGATGGGGTGACTACAGGGACTGAAGCTTTCTTT. Residues: CASSQDGVTTGTEAFF.

V and J are TRBV5-1 and TRBJ2-1, with 10 bases that match TRBD2. The CDR3 loop spans 15 amino acids. Per the germline V gene, CDR1 is SGHRS and CDR2 is YFSETQ. The V segment lost 1 base and the J segment 6 bases; nucleotides outside the gene matches: 4. CDR3 DNA sequence: TGCGCCAGCAGCTTGAAGCGGGGGGGCATCAATGAGCAGTTCTTC. It codes for CASSLKRGGINEQFF.

This sequence joins TRBV18 and TRBJ1-4; weak D call: TRBD1 (5 bases). Germline V gene sequence: CDR1 KGHSH, CDR2 LQKENI. CDR3 length: 14 amino acids. Deletions cut 3 bases from V and 4 bases from J, with 9 bases between. The CDR3 region has the DNA TGTGCCAGCTCACCGGGGGGTAATAATGAAAAACTGTTTTTT. Amino acid sequence: CASSPGGNNEKLFF.

The rearrangement links TRBV6-5 to TRBJ1-1; 7 bases fit TRBD1. V shed 3 bases and J 4 bases; nucleotides not matched to a gene: 8. Germline CDR1 MNHEY, CDR2 SVGAGI. The CDR3 covers 15 residues. CDR3 protein: CASSYSFRGLTEAFF. CDR3 in DNA: TGTGCCAGCAGTTATTCCTTTAGGGGGCTCACTGAAGCTTTCTTT.

J is TRBJ2-7 and V is TRBV9; a possible D gene is TRBD2 (5 bases). The germline V and J ends were trimmed by 4 bases and 2 bases, with 19 bases remaining between them. Germline assignment: CDR1 SGDLS and CDR2 YYNGEE. CDR3 size: 16 residues. In DNA, the CDR3 is TGTGCCAGCAGCCCCAGACGGGGTCCAAGCCCCTACGAGCAGTACTTC. Its translation: CASSPRRGPSPYEQYF.

This chain uses TRBV6-5 with TRBJ2-7; no definite D call. V lost 5 bases to trimming and J lost 1 base, with 9 bases between them. The CDR3 covers 13 residues. Per germline, CDR1 MNHEY and CDR2 SVGAGI. In DNA, the CDR3 is TGTGCCAGCAGTACCCAGAGGTCCTACGAGCAGTACTTC. Residues: CASSTQRSYEQYF.

The chain recombines TRBV5-5 with TRBJ2-1, with TRBD2 matching over 7 bases. The CDR3 runs to 15 residues. The ends lost 0 bases at V and 9 bases at J; junction bases unmatched: 9. Looked up from germline, CDR1 is SGHKS and CDR2 is YYEKEE (reference sequence). The CDR3 sequence: CASSLVGLGVGEQFF. The CDR3, as DNA: TGTGCCAGCAGCTTGGTAGGACTAGGGGTGGGTGAGCAGTTCTTC.